The 8 T cell receptor beta chains in this list originate from one sample, sequenced in a study of identical twins. TCRdb called the 5' RACE reads again in MiXCR, with one record for every CDR3 protein. Of about 530,000 distinct CDR3 sequences listed, approximately 20% are singletons. The data were also submitted as part of a second study, on yellow fever vaccine responses in identical twins.

The sample comprised CD4+ T cells sorted from blood. Receptors originate from a woman aged 18-29 years in good health.

The gene calls are TRBV11-2 and TRBJ2-7; D gene unclear. V was pared by 1 base and J by 6 bases, with 13 bases between. There are 14 residues in the CDR3. Per germline, CDR1 SGHAT and CDR2 FQNNGV. CDR3 sequence: CASSLGHHTLEQYV. CDR3 sequence (DNA): TGTGCCAGCAGCTTAGGTCATCATACCCTCGAGCAGTACGTC.

The gene calls are TRBV27 and TRBJ2-2, with a weak D call TRBD2 (6 bases). CDR1 is MNHEY, CDR2 SMNVEV, per germline (reference sequence). Trimming cost V 2 bases and J 5 bases, with 24 bases left between them. The CDR3 has 19 amino acids. The CDR3 protein is CASSLAGRLREPLTGELFF. The CDR3 nucleotides read TGTGCCAGCAGTTTAGCGGGGAGGCTAAGAGAACCCCTAACCGGGGAGCTGTTTTTT.

The genes are TRBV12-3 or TRBV12-4 and TRBJ2-3; 8 nucleotides match TRBD2. Germline trimming cut 2 bases from V and 4 bases from J; bases unmatched to any gene: 8. The CDR3 runs to 16 residues. The DNA for the CDR3 is TGTGCCAGCAGTTTAACCTTAGCGGGAACGGCAGATACGCAGTATTTT. Translation gives CASSLTLAGTADTQYF.

This clonotype was seen many times. This chain uses TRBV14 with TRBJ1-4; the D gene is possibly TRBD1 (6 bases). The V gene's germline CDR1 is SGHDN and CDR2 FVKESK. The V end lost 0 bases, the J end lost 14 bases, and 19 bases lay between the germline ends. The CDR3 consists of 15 residues. The CDR3 DNA follows: TGTGCCAGCAGCCAAGATCTGGGGTCCCAGGGGAGGCTGTTTTTT. Protein sequence: CASSQDLGSQGRLFF. Using reference TRBV14 and TRBJ1-4 for the parts outside the CDR3, the full variable domain is EAGVTQFPSHSVIEKGQTVTLRCDPISGHDNLYWYRRVMGKEIKFLLHFVKESKQDESGMPNNRFLAERTGGTYSTLKVQPAELEDSGVYFCASSQDLGSQGRLFFGSGTQLSVL.

V and J are TRBV7-2 and TRBJ2-7; 9 bases map to TRBD2. CDR1 SGHTA and CDR2 FQGNSA come from the germline V gene. V shed 2 bases, J shed 7 bases, and the junction held 9 bases outside the gene matches. This CDR3 comprises 15 residues. The CDR3 here is CASSLTAGGPGEQYF. In DNA form, the CDR3 reads TGTGCCAGCAGCTTAACCGCGGGAGGGCCTGGAGAGCAGTACTTC.

This clonotype was recorded a few times. V gene TRBV14 combines with J gene TRBJ1-4; D ambiguous. V was pared by 0 bases and J by 7 bases, with 12 bases between. The CDR3 loop spans 15 amino acids. The germline gives CDR1 SGHDN, CDR2 FVKESK. The CDR3 sequence: CASSQEVRRGEKLFF. CDR3 DNA sequence: TGTGCCAGCAGCCAAGAAGTCAGACGTGGTGAAAAACTGTTTTTT.

This chain uses TRBV7-6 with TRBJ2-1; TRBD2 aligns across 7 bases. CDR3 length: 16 amino acids. Germline trimming cut 1 base from V and 3 bases from J; bases unmatched to any gene: 6. CDR1 and CDR2 (germline): SGHVS, FNYEAQ. The CDR3 coding sequence is TGTGCCAGCAGCTTAGTTTACTGGGGGGGCTACAATGAGCAGTTCTTC. This encodes CASSLVYWGGYNEQFF.

The gene calls are TRBV11-1 and TRBJ2-1, with a tentative D call TRBD2 (7 bases). V was pared by 1 base and J by 8 bases, with 33 bases between. The germline V gene has CDR1 SGHAT and CDR2 FQDESV (reference sequence). The CDR3 is 21 amino acids. CDR3 sequence (DNA): TGTGCCAGCAGCTTAGTAGGGGGAGTAGCGGGCCCCATCCGCACGGGTCATGAGCAGTTCTTC. Translation gives CASSLVGGVAGPIRTGHEQFF. Combining the CDR3 with reference TRBV11-1 and TRBJ2-1 gives the whole variable domain EAEVAQSPRYKITEKSQAVAFWCDPISGHATLYWYRQILGQGPELLVQFQDESVVDDSQLPKDRFSAERLKGVDSTLKIQPAELGDSAMYLCASSLVGGVAGPIRTGHEQFFGPGTRLTVL.